Below, 15 T cell receptor beta chains from the same sample are listed, as sequenced in a study of blood T cell repertoires in COVID-19. Generated by immunoSEQ multiplex PCR, the TCRdb table keeps only in-frame clones and is missing some. The repertoire holds 98,000 or so clones, with around 83% as singletons. Specimen: peripheral blood. These receptors originate from a woman aged 65 to 85 with acute or convalescent COVID-19.

This chain connects TRBV14 to TRBJ1-5; 8 positions agree with TRBD1. The CDR3 runs 13 residues. CDR1 is SGHDN and CDR2 is FVKESK in the germline V gene. J was trimmed by 6 bases and V by 6 bases; bases with no gene match: 4. CDR3 loop: CASSPTGVQPQHF. DNA of the CDR3: TGTGCCAGCAGTCCGACAGGGGTTCAGCCCCAGCATTTT.

This clone was recorded a few times. This chain links TRBV19 with TRBJ1-1, with 10 bases aligning to TRBD1. The CDR3 runs to 15 residues. Germline CDR1 LNHDA, CDR2 SQIVND (reference sequence). With V trimmed by 5 bases and J by 1 base, 4 bases remained unmatched. The CDR3 spells CASSLRDRGNTEAFF. Written as DNA, the CDR3 is TGTGCCAGTAGTTTACGGGACAGGGGGAACACTGAAGCTTTCTTT.

The chain is built from TRBV28 and TRBJ1-2; 7 bases are a match to TRBD1. The CDR3 has 14 residues. J was trimmed by 8 bases and V by 7 bases; bases with no gene match: 13. Germline lookup yields CDR1 MDHEN and CDR2 SYDVKM. CDR3: CASKPLTGAAGYTF. The CDR3 bases are TGTGCCAGCAAGCCGCTCACAGGGGCTGCAGGCTACACCTTC.

This clone came up many times. V and J are TRBV25-1 and TRBJ2-7, with D tentatively TRBD2 (7 bases). This CDR3 has 13 amino acids. Trimming cost V 1 base and J 5 bases, with 9 bases left between them. CDR1 and CDR2 from the germline V gene are MGHDK and SYGVNS. CDR3 sequence (DNA): TGTGCCAGCAGTGAATTCGGGGGGCACGAGCAGTACGTC. Encoded protein: CASSEFGGHEQYV.

The rearrangement links TRBV25-1 to TRBJ1-6, with 9 bases matching TRBD1. Germline CDR1 reads MGHDK; CDR2 reads SYGVNS. Unmatched junction bases numbered 6, after V lost 6 bases and J lost 9 bases. This CDR3 has 14 residues. Written as DNA, the CDR3 is TGTGCCAGCAGGGGAACAGGGGGCGGTTCACCCCTCCACTTT. It specifies CASRGTGGGSPLHF.

This rearrangement joins TRBV3-1 (or the pseudogene TRBV3-2) to TRBJ1-6; D uncertain. Germline V gives CDR1 LGHDT, CDR2 YNNKEL (reference sequence). The CDR3 covers 18 residues. Trimming took 0 bases from V and 0 from J, leaving 12 bases between them. In nucleotides, the CDR3 is TGTGCCAGCAGCCAAGATTCCGGGTTCGGCTCCTATAATTCACCCCTCCACTTT. Protein product: CASSQDSGFGSYNSPLHF.

The V and J genes are TRBV19 and TRBJ2-1, with 14 bases identical to TRBD2. The CDR3 contains 15 residues. The germline V gene has CDR1 LNHDA and CDR2 SQIVND (reference sequence). J lost 4 bases, V lost 6 bases, and 2 bases had no gene match. In nucleotides, the CDR3 is TGTGCCAGTAGGACTAGCGGGAGGGCTTACAATGAGCAGTTCTTC. This gives the protein CASRTSGRAYNEQFF.

The rearrangement links TRBV5-1 to TRBJ1-4; D is undetermined. This CDR3 has 16 amino acids. Germline V gene sequence: CDR1 SGHRS, CDR2 YFSETQ. Trimming left V 0 bases short and J 2 bases short, with 11 bases between. CDR3 loop: CASSLGGLRTNEKLFF. As DNA, the CDR3 is TGCGCCAGCAGCTTGGGTGGTCTCAGGACTAATGAAAAACTGTTTTTT.

The chain couples TRBV4-2 to TRBJ2-5; TRBD2 matches 7 bases. In germline, CDR1 is LGHNA, CDR2 YNFKEQ. V lost 4 bases, J lost 5 bases, and 10 bases stayed unmatched. The CDR3 is made up of 15 amino acids. The CDR3 region has the DNA TGTGCCAGCAGCCTAGTTTTGGGGGAGGGGGAGACCCAGTACTTC. The encoded protein is CASSLVLGEGETQYF.

The genes are TRBV20-1 and TRBJ1-2; the D gene is possibly TRBD1 (6 bases). Germline CDR1 and CDR2: DFQATT and SNEGSKA (reference sequence). CDR3 length: 11 residues. The CDR3 DNA reads as TGCAGCGTCCAGGGGATTTATGGCTACACCTTC. This gives the protein CSVQGIYGYTF.

The rearrangement uses TRBV9 and TRBJ1-6; D remains ambiguous. CDR1 and CDR2 from the germline V gene are SGDLS and YYNGEE. With 2 bases removed from V and 14 bases from J, the gap between germline ends came to 20 bases. The CDR3 covers 15 residues. CDR3 in amino acids: CASSVDAGTSGTLHF. The CDR3 DNA sequence: TGTGCCAGCAGCGTCGACGCGGGAACTTCGGGGACCCTCCACTTT.

The gene calls are TRBV24-1 and TRBJ2-1; 14 bases map to TRBD2. Germline loops: CDR1 KGHDR, CDR2 SFDVKD. The CDR3 covers 20 residues. With V trimmed by 7 bases and J by 3 bases, 16 bases remained unmatched. CDR3 DNA sequence: TGTGCCACCAGCTCCCCCCCTGGACTAGCGGGAGGTTCCTTCTACAATGAGCAGTTCTTC. The encoded protein is CATSSPPGLAGGSFYNEQFF.

The rearrangement joins TRBV18 to TRBJ1-6; 7 nucleotides match TRBD1. V lost 0 bases and J lost 7; bases outside the gene matches: 3. This CDR3 comprises 15 residues. Germline assignment: CDR1 KGHSH and CDR2 LQKENI. The DNA for the CDR3 is TGTGCCAGCTCACCACCGAACAGGGGAAATTCACCCCTCCACTTT. Protein product: CASSPPNRGNSPLHF.

V usage is TRBV28 and J usage is TRBJ2-5, with D maybe TRBD1 (6 bases). Trimming pared 4 bases from V and 1 base from J, leaving 10 bases between. The germline CDR1 and CDR2 sequences are MDHEN and SYDVKM. The CDR3 covers 14 residues. The CDR3 nucleotides are TGTGCCAGCAGTTCCCCGACAGGCCAAGAGACCCAGTACTTC. This codes for CASSSPTGQETQYF.

This clone was seen only once. V is TRBV25-1 and J is TRBJ1-2, with 10 positions matching TRBD1. Trimming at V came to 4 bases and at J to 7 bases, leaving 6 bases not matched to a gene. The germline CDR1 and CDR2 sequences are MGHDK and SYGVNS. The CDR3 spans 14 residues. The CDR3 DNA reads TGTGCCAGCAGTGGAAGGGGACAGGGGCCTGGCTACACCTTC. Residues: CASSGRGQGPGYTF.